The TCR beta chain under discussion was sequenced for a study of response to subunit inactivated influenza vaccine. Notes on the study in general: Each seasonal flu vaccination may recruit only limited new T cells, authors suggested.

Trimming pared 8 bases from V and 5 bases from J, leaving 17 bases between. The CDR3 runs 14 residues. Per the germline V gene, CDR1 is MNHEY and CDR2 is SVGEGT. From the RT-PCR reads, TCRdb called clonotypes with MiXCR, one entry per CDR3 protein. Here the sample spans about 500,000 distinct CDR3 sequences, more than 15% being singletons. For this clonotype: What it recognizes is unknown.

V and J are TRBV6-2 or TRBV6-3 and TRBJ2-3; unclear D gene. The receptor's source is a man in his fifties or sixties who received an inactivated influenza vaccine. Here the sequenced sample was CD4+ T cells sorted from PBMCs, taken about 23 months after vaccination. CDR3: CASYKPQMGDTQYF. Written as DNA, the CDR3 is TGTGCCAGCTACAAACCGCAAATGGGAGATACGCAGTATTTT.